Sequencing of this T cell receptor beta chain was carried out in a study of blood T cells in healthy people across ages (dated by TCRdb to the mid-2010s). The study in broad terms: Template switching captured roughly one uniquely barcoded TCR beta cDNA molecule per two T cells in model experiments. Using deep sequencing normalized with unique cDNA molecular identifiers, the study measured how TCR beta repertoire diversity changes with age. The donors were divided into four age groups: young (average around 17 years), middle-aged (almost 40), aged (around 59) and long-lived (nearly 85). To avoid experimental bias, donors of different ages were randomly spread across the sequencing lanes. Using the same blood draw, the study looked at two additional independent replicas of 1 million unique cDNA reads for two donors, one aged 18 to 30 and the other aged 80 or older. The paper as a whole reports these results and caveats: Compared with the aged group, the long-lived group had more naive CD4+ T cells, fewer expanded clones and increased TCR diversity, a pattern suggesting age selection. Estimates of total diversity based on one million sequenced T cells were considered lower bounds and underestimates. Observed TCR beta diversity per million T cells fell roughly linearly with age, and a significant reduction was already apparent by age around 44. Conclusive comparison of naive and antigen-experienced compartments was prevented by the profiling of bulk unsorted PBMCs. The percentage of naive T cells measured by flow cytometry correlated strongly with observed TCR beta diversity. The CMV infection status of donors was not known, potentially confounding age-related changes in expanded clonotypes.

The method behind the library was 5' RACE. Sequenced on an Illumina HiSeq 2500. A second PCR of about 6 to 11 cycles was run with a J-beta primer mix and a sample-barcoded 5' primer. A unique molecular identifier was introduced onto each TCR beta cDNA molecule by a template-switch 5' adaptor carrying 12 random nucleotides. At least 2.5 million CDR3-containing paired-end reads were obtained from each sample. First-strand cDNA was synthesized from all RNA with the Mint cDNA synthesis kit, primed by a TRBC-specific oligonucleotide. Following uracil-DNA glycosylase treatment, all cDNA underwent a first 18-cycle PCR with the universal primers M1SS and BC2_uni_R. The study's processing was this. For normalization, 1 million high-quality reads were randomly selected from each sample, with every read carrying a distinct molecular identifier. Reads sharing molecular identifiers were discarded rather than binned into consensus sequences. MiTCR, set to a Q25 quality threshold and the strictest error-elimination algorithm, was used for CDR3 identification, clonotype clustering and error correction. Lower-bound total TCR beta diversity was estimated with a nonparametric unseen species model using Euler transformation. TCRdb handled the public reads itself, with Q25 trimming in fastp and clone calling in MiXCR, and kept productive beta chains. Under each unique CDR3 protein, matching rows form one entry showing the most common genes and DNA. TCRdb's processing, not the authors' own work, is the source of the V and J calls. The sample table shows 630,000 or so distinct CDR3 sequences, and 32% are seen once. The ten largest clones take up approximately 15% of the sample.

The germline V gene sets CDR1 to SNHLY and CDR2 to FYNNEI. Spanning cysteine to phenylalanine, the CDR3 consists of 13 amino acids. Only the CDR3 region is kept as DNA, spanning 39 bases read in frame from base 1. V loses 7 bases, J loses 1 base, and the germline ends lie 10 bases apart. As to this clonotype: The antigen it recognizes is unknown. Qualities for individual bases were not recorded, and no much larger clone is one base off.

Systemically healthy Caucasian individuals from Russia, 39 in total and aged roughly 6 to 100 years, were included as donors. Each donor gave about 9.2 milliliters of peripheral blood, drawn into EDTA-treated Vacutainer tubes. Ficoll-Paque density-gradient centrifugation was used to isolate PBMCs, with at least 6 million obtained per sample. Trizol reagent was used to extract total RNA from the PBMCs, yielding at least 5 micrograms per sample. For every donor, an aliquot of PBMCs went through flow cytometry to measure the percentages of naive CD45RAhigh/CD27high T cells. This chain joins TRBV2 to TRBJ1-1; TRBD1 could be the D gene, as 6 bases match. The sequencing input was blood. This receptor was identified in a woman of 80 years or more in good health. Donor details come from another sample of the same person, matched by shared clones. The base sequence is TGTGCCAGCACCCTCAGGGGGAACACTGAAGCTTTCTTT. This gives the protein CASTLRGNTEAFF.